This T cell receptor beta chain was profiled in a study of blood T cell repertoires in COVID-19 (dated by TCRdb to the early 2020s). At the level of the whole study: Collaborator samples came from the United States, Italy and Spain and covered acute and convalescent phases of COVID-19. Where available, HLA class I and class II types were obtained from metadata supplied by the sample provider rather than from assay-based typing. Subjects who had been exposed to COVID-19, were actively infected with it, or had recovered from it provided the deeply sampled blood TCRbeta repertoires that made up the dataset. The repertoires were made available in a free public database intended to serve as a resource for research on the immune response to SARS-CoV-2. The sample metadata nearly always contained a de-identified subject ID, COVID-19 status, age in years and sex. Samples were obtained from the ongoing ImmuneRACE study (first 160 participants) and from 1,254 subjects provided by 6 global collaborators. The material from the prospective study consisted of cDNA or gDNA derived from T cells, B-cell-depleted T cells, or PBMCs.

Participants in the prospective study were aged about 18 to 100 years, lived in 20 to 30 United States geographic areas, and enrolled through a virtual design. In the prospective study, participants were assigned to cohorts based on the clinical history participants reported in a screening survey and a study questionnaire. In the prospective study, whole blood, serum and a nasopharyngeal or oropharyngeal swab were collected from each participant by mobile phlebotomists. Prospective study participants could optionally give additional blood draws and questionnaires over an approximately 2-month period. Blood samples from the prospective study were shipped frozen or at room temperature prior to DNA extraction. V was cut back by 2 bases and J by 2 bases, leaving a gap of 10 bases between them. In the germline V gene, CDR1 corresponds to SGHDT and CDR2 to YYEEEE. The CDR3 holds 15 amino acids from the cysteine to the phenylalanine. Of all the DNA, just the CDR3 is kept, 45 bases in frame from base 1.

TCRbeta CDR3 regions were amplified from genomic DNA by means of the immunoSEQ Assay, a bias-controlled multiplex PCR. The original pipeline was this. Within the assay, amplification of reference gene primers was used to estimate how many nucleated cells each sample contained. To quantify the absolute abundance of each unique TCRbeta CDR3 rearrangement, sequence reads were collapsed and filtered. For each sample, productive Simpson clonality was calculated by taking the square root of Simpson's diversity index across productive rearrangements. TCRdb carries this immuneACCESS record with in-frame sequences only. Its versions omit some clonotypes, under half of them owing to an unresolved V gene in the studies checked, with the rest unexplained. That table is the source of V, J and clone size, and D and trimming were worked out from the DNA. In this sample the table shows about 210,000 clones, about nine tenths of which occur a single time. Clones ranked in the top ten supply 2.5% of the sample.

Summary of the overall study and its limitations: The quantity of clinical and demographic metadata differed by source and by participant and was supplied without curation.

This clone has a single count. The target of this receptor is not known. Base qualities are missing; no much larger clone stands one base away. The rearrangement combines TRBV5-6 with TRBJ2-2; the D gene is perhaps TRBD1, on 6 matching bases. This clonotype was sampled from a woman in her 40s with acute COVID-19. The sequencing sample was made of PBMCs or T cells enriched from blood (not recorded which). The CDR3 region: CASSLGQLNTGELFF. The sequenced DNA is TGTGCCAGCAGCTTAGGACAGTTAAACACCGGGGAGCTGTTTTTT.